This entry is about one T cell receptor beta chain. Its antigen is unknown. Sample-barcoded 5' priming and a J-beta primer mix drove a second PCR of about 6 to 12 cycles. One entry per CDR3 protein results from TCRdb running MiXCR on the 5' RACE reads. The profile shows about 630,000 distinct CDR3 sequences, over 20% of them singletons. The sample is drawn from a study of blood T cells in healthy people across ages. Study results and limitations: Estimates of total diversity, which came from one million sequenced T cells, were considered to be underestimates.

The CDR3 has 13 amino acids. CDR1 is SEHNR, CDR2 FQNEAQ, per germline (reference sequence). V shed 5 bases and J shed 2 bases, with 9 bases lying between them. The TCR was taken from a man between 70 and 80 years old in good health. The chain couples TRBV7-9 to TRBJ1-1; no definite D call. Sequenced sample: blood. The CDR3 nucleotides are TGTGCCAGCAGCCCAATCAGTAACACTGAAGCTTTCTTT. Translation gives CASSPISNTEAFF.